This T cell receptor beta chain was profiled in a study of chemoradiotherapy in HPV16-positive cancers. Study-level results: In HPV16-positive patients, HPV-responsive T-cell expansion tracked better recurrence-free survival.

Assay: immunoSEQ multiplex PCR; the TCRdb copy retains only in-frame clones and omits some. The sample includes some 8,900 clones, 85% to 90% of them seen just once. Trimming shortened V by 6 bases and J by 0 bases, and 22 bases separated the two germline ends. The CDR3 extends over 18 amino acids. Germline V gene lookup returns CDR1 SGHAT and CDR2 FQNNGV. As regards this clone: The antigen is unknown.

This chain uses TRBV11-2 with TRBJ2-3; a weak D match, TRBD2 (8 bases). The sequence came from a human donor with HPV-associated anogenital cancer. Sequencing used blood, obtained from a patient who underwent chemoradiotherapy. CDR3: CASRLGRGHRPSTDTQYF. The CDR3 DNA is TGTGCCAGCAGACTCGGGAGGGGGCACCGGCCAAGCACAGATACGCAGTATTTT.